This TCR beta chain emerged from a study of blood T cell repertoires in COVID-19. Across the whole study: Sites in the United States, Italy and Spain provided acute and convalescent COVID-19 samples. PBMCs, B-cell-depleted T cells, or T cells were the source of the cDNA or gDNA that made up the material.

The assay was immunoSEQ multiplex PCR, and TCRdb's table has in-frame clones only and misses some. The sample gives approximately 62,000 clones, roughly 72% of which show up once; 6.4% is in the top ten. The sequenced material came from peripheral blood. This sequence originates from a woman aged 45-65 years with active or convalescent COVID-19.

The CDR3 DNA sequence: TGTGCCAGTAGTATCGGGAGTCATCAGCCCCAGCATTTT. Amino acid sequence: CASSIGSHQPQHF. J is TRBJ1-5 and V is TRBV19; D gene ambiguous. V shed 3 bases and J shed 5 bases, with 8 bases lying between them. CDR1 is LNHDA, CDR2 SQIVND, per germline (reference sequence). This CDR3 has 13 amino acids.